These T cell receptor beta chains were read from a single sample in a study of a mutant IDH1 vaccine in newly diagnosed glioma. Produced via immunoSEQ multiplex PCR; TCRdb's table is partial and in-frame only. The sample has 50,000 or so clones, roughly 80% seen once. Here the sequenced sample was PBMCs, taken from a glioma patient treated with radiotherapy, temozolomide or both. These receptors all stem from a man between 18 and 29 years old with glioma. Both conserved end residues are part of each CDR3. A D gene is named only where the DNA matches it firmly. Size tells how often a clone was seen (once, few, many) or the class of an expanded clone, and some rows leave it out.

j_call v_call clone_size d_call cdr3_nt cdr3_aa
TRBJ1-2 TRBV7-9 - - TGTGCCAGCAGCTTTGACGTATATGGCTACACCTTC CASSFDVYGYTF
TRBJ2-7 TRBV7-2 - TRBD2 TGTGCCAGCAAACCCCTAATGTGGGGGGGCTCCTACGAGCAGTACTTC CASKPLMWGGSYEQYF
TRBJ1-1 TRBV19 - TRBD1 TGTGCCAGTAGTCCGACAGGGGGCCTTGAAGCTTTCTTT CASSPTGGLEAFF
TRBJ1-4 TRBV4-1 - - TGCGCCAGCAGCCAAGGAGGGGGGACCGGCTTTAATGAAAAACTGTTTTTT CASSQGGGTGFNEKLFF
TRBJ2-7 TRBV7-8 - - TGTGCCAGCAGCATGAACAACTACGAGCAGTACTTC CASSMNNYEQYF
TRBJ1-2 TRBV4-1 - - TGCGCCAGCAGCCGAGACCCCACAGGGTGGGGCTACACCTTC CASSRDPTGWGYTF
TRBJ1-1 TRBV5-1 - - TGCGCCAGCAGCTTGGCCCTAGGGAGGAACACTGAAGCTTTCTTT CASSLALGRNTEAFF
TRBJ2-1 TRBV4-3 medium-sized TRBD2 TGCGCCAGCAGCCAAGATTCGACTAGCCAAGGCAATGAGCAGTTCTTC CASSQDSTSQGNEQFF
TRBJ1-2 TRBV7-8 medium-sized TRBD1 TGTGCCAGCAGCCTCCGGGACAGGACATATGGCTACACCTTC CASSLRDRTYGYTF
TRBJ2-4 TRBV6-5 - - TGTGCCAGCAGTCGACGTCGGGGGTTGTGGGACATTCAGTACTTC CASSRRRGLWDIQYF
TRBJ2-5 TRBV29-1 - - TGCAGCGTTGAACCTATGGCAGAACTACAAGAGACCCAGTACTTC CSVEPMAELQETQYF
TRBJ1-1 TRBV5-4 - - TGTGCCAGCAGCTCCCCACAGAACGGGAACACTGAAGCTTTCTTT CASSSPQNGNTEAFF
TRBJ1-4 TRBV5-1 - - TGCGCCAGCAGCTGGCGGGGGATTGCAACTAATGAAAAACTGTTTTTT CASSWRGIATNEKLFF
TRBJ1-5 TRBV30 - TRBD1 TGTGCCTGGAACGGACAGGCAGACCAGCCCCAGCATTTT CAWNGQADQPQHF
TRBJ1-6 TRBV6-1 - - TGTGCCAGCAGTGAGCAGGGTTTATCGAATTCACCCCTCCACTTT CASSEQGLSNSPLHF
TRBJ2-2 TRBV4-2 - TRBD2 TGTGCCAGCAGCCAGTGGGAGGGAAACACCGGGGAGCTGTTTTTT CASSQWEGNTGELFF
TRBJ1-4 TRBV18 - - TGTGCCAGCTCACTGGACCTTGGAGGAAAACTGTTTTTT CASSLDLGGKLFF
TRBJ1-2 TRBV25-1 - TRBD1 TGTGCCAGCAGTGAGCTCGGACAGGGTTTGTTTGGCTACACCTTC CASSELGQGLFGYTF
TRBJ2-7 TRBV18 - - TGTGCCAGCTCACCACCGTCTTCCGCCGACGAGCAGTACTTC CASSPPSSADEQYF
TRBJ1-1 TRBV5-8 once - TGTGCCAGCACCCCTCGTAGACACCTGAAAGCTTTCTTT CASTPRRHLKAFF
TRBJ1-4 TRBV6-5 - - TGTGCCAGCAGTTACTCTGGTCGGGCAACTAATGAAAAACTGTTTTTT CASSYSGRATNEKLFF
TRBJ2-7 TRBV4-3 - TRBD1 TGCGCCAGCAGCTTCCGGGACAGGGGCTACGAGCAGTACTTC CASSFRDRGYEQYF
TRBJ1-2 TRBV2 - TRBD1 TGTGCCAGGAGGGACAGGGGTCAGTATAACTATGGCTACACCTTC CARRDRGQYNYGYTF
TRBJ2-1 TRBV27 - TRBD1 TGTGCCAGCAGTTCCTGGACAGGGGTTGTGGATGAGCAGTTCTTC CASSSWTGVVDEQFF